This TCR beta chain emerged from a study of shared clonotypes between healthy human individuals. For the study at large: The people who gave samples were two women and three men aged 18 to 49.

Each subset's genomic DNA was shared equally among a number of immunoSEQ plates. Ten immunoSEQ deep assay plates served to sequence unsorted PBMC DNA. Libraries were prepared by immunoSEQ multiplex PCR; TCRdb keeps only in-frame clonotypes and omits some of them. The data contain fewer than 650,000 clones, around 78% of them singletons. The sample holds a few counts of this clone. This CDR3 spans 15 amino acids. The junction had 5 bases not matched to a gene; V was cut back by 4 bases and J by 5 bases. Germline V CDR1 and CDR2: ENHRY, SYGVKD. All donors were Caucasian adults living in Nashville, Tennessee.

The source is a woman between 35 and 50 years old in good health. Some clones in this sample may be carry-over from other donors' samples. Sample: PBMCs. This chain links TRBV10-3 with TRBJ2-2, with TRBD2 matching 9 bases. The CDR3 sequence is CAISGQAGGTGELFF. Written as DNA, the CDR3 is TGTGCCATCAGTGGGCAAGCGGGAGGAACCGGGGAGCTGTTTTTT.